These 24 T cell receptor beta chains were all obtained from the same sample, sequenced in a study of cytomegalovirus exposure and HLA in healthy donors. With 60 Vbeta and 13 Jbeta primers, the PCR was carried out. The assay was immunoSEQ multiplex PCR, and TCRdb's table has in-frame clones only and misses some. The data show 200,000 or so clones, over 65% seen once. Sequences were obtained from PBMCs. Receptors originate from a boy aged 2 to 10 in good health and CMV-seronegative.

This clone was detected only once. The CDR3 here is CATAINGGQGNSPLHF. The CDR3 nucleotides read TGTGCCACCGCTATTAACGGGGGACAGGGCAATTCACCCCTCCACTTT. This rearrangement joins TRBV19 to TRBJ1-6; 9 nucleotides match TRBD1. This CDR3 comprises 16 residues. CDR1 and CDR2 from the germline V gene are LNHDA and SQIVND (reference sequence). V shed 10 bases and J 7 bases; nucleotides not matched to a gene: 14.

The chain carries TRBV9 and TRBJ2-3; 8 nucleotides match TRBD2. J was trimmed by 2 bases and V by 4 bases; bases with no gene match: 3. The V gene's germline CDR1 is SGDLS and CDR2 YYNGEE. CDR3 length: 14 amino acids. CDR3 in amino acids: CASSPGGATDTQYF. DNA for the CDR3: TGTGCCAGCAGCCCGGGGGGGGCCACAGATACGCAGTATTTT.

The CDR3 DNA is TGTGCCAGCAGCCTTTCGGGCGGGGAGACCCAGTACTTC. It translates to CASSLSGGETQYF. The chain recombines TRBV14 with TRBJ2-5, with D maybe TRBD2 (5 bases). CDR1 and CDR2 from the germline V gene are SGHDN and FVKESK. V was shortened by 4 bases and J by 5 bases, with 11 bases between the two germline ends. The CDR3 has 13 residues.

The chain has TRBV9 and TRBJ2-1; 7 bases line up with TRBD2. J lost 3 bases, V lost 0 bases, and 6 bases had no gene match. The V gene's germline CDR1 is SGDLS and CDR2 YYNGEE. The CDR3 covers 16 residues. The CDR3 DNA sequence: TGTGCCAGCAGCGTAGGATACGCGGGGGTCTACAATGAGCAGTTCTTC. It encodes CASSVGYAGVYNEQFF.

The genes are TRBV11-2 and TRBJ2-3; tentatively, D is TRBD2 (6 bases). The CDR3 runs 16 residues. Trimming left V 2 bases short and J 4 bases short, with 16 bases between. Per the germline V gene, CDR1 is SGHAT and CDR2 is FQNNGV. CDR3 nucleotides: TGTGCCAGCAGCTTAAAAGGCTCGGAGCGGGCAGATACGCAGTATTTT. Protein product: CASSLKGSERADTQYF.

This clone was observed once. The chain uses TRBV9 and TRBJ1-3; 11 bases align to TRBD1. J lost 2 bases, V lost 2 bases, and 3 bases had no gene match. Germline V gives CDR1 SGDLS, CDR2 YYNGEE. The CDR3 contains 16 residues. Here the CDR3 reads CASSVDRGRTGNTIYF. CDR3 nucleotide sequence: TGTGCCAGCAGCGTGGACAGGGGGCGAACTGGAAACACCATATATTTT.

The chain recombines TRBV2 with TRBJ2-5; 8 bases line up with TRBD2. V was clipped by 7 bases and J by 5 bases; unmatched bases: 9. Germline loops: CDR1 SNHLY, CDR2 FYNNEI. CDR3 length equals 14 residues. Here the CDR3 reads CASIPERGIETQYF. Here the CDR3 DNA reads TGTGCCAGCATTCCCGAGCGGGGGATCGAGACCCAGTACTTC.

The chain joins TRBV11-3 to TRBJ1-1, with D unclear. Germline CDR1 and CDR2: SGHNT and YENEEA. The CDR3 has 13 residues. V lost 4 bases, J lost 4 bases, and 10 bases lay in between. CDR3 loop: CASSSGWRTEAFF. CDR3 bases: TGTGCCAGCAGCTCGGGTTGGCGCACTGAAGCTTTCTTT.

CDR3 sequence: CASRSRTDSGGELFF. CDR3 in DNA: TGTGCCAGCAGATCCAGGACAGATTCGGGCGGGGAGCTGTTTTTT. This chain links TRBV7-6 with TRBJ2-2, with a possible D match to TRBD1 (6 bases). Germline V gives CDR1 SGHVS, CDR2 FNYEAQ. Trimming stripped 6 bases from V and 7 bases from J, with 18 bases between. The CDR3 consists of 15 residues.

CDR3 in DNA: TGTGCCAGCTCTGCGGAGGGAAAGCACAATCAGCCCCAGCATTTT. As protein: CASSAEGKHNQPQHF. The J gene is TRBJ1-5, the V gene TRBV6-6; no clear D gene. V lost 8 bases and J 3 bases, leaving 17 bases between the germline ends. The CDR3 length is 15 residues. Germline CDR1 reads MNHNY; CDR2 reads SVGAGI (reference sequence).

The chain links TRBV29-1 to TRBJ1-1, with D possibly matching TRBD1 (6 bases). This CDR3 is built from 11 residues. CDR1 and CDR2 (germline): SQVTM, ANQGSEA. The V and J ends lost 5 bases and 7 bases respectively, with 11 bases between them. Here the CDR3 reads CSVRGGFEAFF. CDR3 sequence (DNA): TGCAGCGTTCGAGGGGGATTTGAAGCTTTCTTT.

V is TRBV7-9 and J is TRBJ2-1; 8 bases match TRBD2. The CDR3 runs to 15 residues. Germline loops: CDR1 SEHNR, CDR2 FQNEAQ (reference sequence). J gave up 9 bases and V 2 bases, and 9 bases lay outside the gene matches. The CDR3, as DNA: TGTGCCAGCAGCTTATTCCGGGGGGGCCCAGGTGAGCAGTTCTTC. This codes for CASSLFRGGPGEQFF.

The J gene is TRBJ2-7, the V gene TRBV14, with TRBD1 identical over 9 bases. J gave up 3 bases and V 3 bases, and 12 bases lay outside the gene matches. The CDR3 totals 17 residues. Germline CDR1 SGHDN, CDR2 FVKESK. DNA for the CDR3: TGTGCCAGCAGCCAGAGGGCGCTCGGGACAGGGTACTACGAGCAGTACTTC. Its translation is CASSQRALGTGYYEQYF.

This chain links TRBV19 with TRBJ1-1; 8 bases match TRBD1. Per germline, CDR1 LNHDA and CDR2 SQIVND (reference sequence). V lost 8 bases and J lost 6; bases outside the gene matches: 8. This CDR3 comprises 13 residues. CDR3 in DNA: TGTGCCAGTCGGACTGCGGACAGGGCTGAAGCTTTCTTT. It yields the protein CASRTADRAEAFF.

The chain carries TRBV13 and TRBJ1-3; unclear D gene. The CDR3 loop spans 13 amino acids. Germline CDR1 reads PRHDT; CDR2 reads FYEKMQ (reference sequence). V lost 5 bases and J 4 bases, leaving 9 bases between the germline ends. The chain's CDR3 is CASSPSYGNTIYF. DNA for the CDR3: TGTGCCAGCAGCCCCAGTTACGGAAACACCATATATTTT. Full variable domain (outside the CDR3, taken from reference TRBV13 and TRBJ1-3): AAGVIQSPRHLIKEKRETATLKCYPIPRHDTVYWYQQGPGQDPQFLISFYEKMQSDKGSIPDRFSAQQFSDYHSELNMSSLELGDSALYFCASSPSYGNTIYFGEGSWLTVV.

V and J are TRBV6-5 and TRBJ1-2, with D possibly TRBD1 on 6 matching bases. The V and J ends lost 0 bases and 4 bases respectively, with 9 bases between them. The CDR3 has 14 residues. Germline-derived CDR1 and CDR2 are MNHEY and SVGAGI. The CDR3 here is CASSYSGQLYGYTF. The DNA of the CDR3 is TGTGCCAGCAGTTACTCCGGACAGCTCTATGGCTACACCTTC.

This chain joins TRBV7-9 and TRBJ1-2, with 7 bases aligning to TRBD1. Per germline, CDR1 SEHNR and CDR2 FQNEAQ (reference sequence). The V segment lost 3 bases and the J segment 14 bases; nucleotides outside the gene matches: 9. This CDR3 spans 12 amino acids. The CDR3 region is CASSFADRWETF. DNA of the CDR3: TGTGCCAGCAGCTTTGCGGACAGGTGGGAAACCTTC.

The chain joins TRBV7-9 to TRBJ1-3, with 11 bases aligning to TRBD1. Germline values: CDR1 SEHNR, CDR2 FQNEAQ (reference sequence). The CDR3 length is 18 residues. With 4 bases clipped from V and 4 bases from J, the junction kept 12 bases outside the gene matches. The CDR3 DNA reads TGTGCCAGCAGCTCGAGACGGACAGGGGGCAGAGGGGGAAACACCATATATTTT. Translation gives CASSSRRTGGRGGNTIYF.

This clone was observed a few times. The chain has TRBV7-3 and TRBJ2-1, with a weak D call TRBD1 (5 bases). The CDR3 spans 19 residues. Germline V lookup: CDR1 SGHTA, CDR2 FQGTGA. Trimming shortened V by 5 bases and J by 4 bases, and 27 bases separated the two germline ends. Here the CDR3 DNA reads TGTGCCAGCAGCCAACGCGTAGGTTGGCAGGGTGAATTTTACAATGAGCAGTTCTTC. Translation gives CASSQRVGWQGEFYNEQFF.

The rearrangement uses TRBV10-3 and TRBJ1-1; 7 bases fit TRBD1. This CDR3 is 13 amino acids long. The germline CDR1 and CDR2 sequences are ENHRY and SYGVKD. Trimming at V came to 3 bases and at J to 11 bases, leaving 9 bases not matched to a gene. CDR3 nucleotides: TGTGCCATCAGTGACTCGACAGGGAAATTGGCTTTCTTT. This codes for CAISDSTGKLAFF.

This clone was seen a few times. This chain uses TRBV15 with TRBJ1-1, with a tentative D call TRBD1 (6 bases). The V end was cut by 5 bases, the J end by 6 bases, with 16 bases between. CDR1 LNHNV and CDR2 YYDKDF come from the germline V gene (reference sequence). The CDR3 has 14 residues. The CDR3, as DNA: TGTGCCACCAGCGGTAACAGGGTCGGGGCTGAAGCTTTCTTT. This encodes CATSGNRVGAEAFF.

The chain combines TRBV7-2 with TRBJ1-5; D is possibly TRBD1 (6 bases). Deletions cut 1 base from V and 4 bases from J, with 8 bases between. CDR3 length equals 14 residues. The germline V gene has CDR1 SGHTA and CDR2 FQGNSA. The CDR3 DNA sequence: TGTGCCAGCAGCTTAGACCAGGGGAATCAGCCCCAGCATTTT. Its translation is CASSLDQGNQPQHF.

The genes are TRBV19 and TRBJ1-2; 7 bases are shared with TRBD1. The CDR3 spans 13 residues. CDR1 LNHDA and CDR2 SQIVND come from the germline V gene (reference sequence). V dropped 4 bases and J dropped 6; count of bases not matched to a gene: 5. The CDR3 spells CASSTYGTDGYTF. CDR3 in DNA: TGTGCCAGTAGTACCTACGGGACAGATGGCTACACCTTC.

V and J are TRBV30 and TRBJ1-1; 8 positions match TRBD1. The CDR3 is 15 amino acids. Germline V gene data show CDR1 as GTSNPN and CDR2 as SVGIG (reference sequence). With V trimmed by 3 bases and J by 5 bases, 11 bases remained unmatched. The CDR3 DNA follows: TGTGCCTGGAGCACTGGACAGGGAGGGACAACTGAAGCTTTCTTT. Its translation: CAWSTGQGGTTEAFF.